The 7 T cell receptor beta chains presented below share a single source sample, sequenced in a study of blood T cell repertoires in COVID-19. Produced via immunoSEQ multiplex PCR; TCRdb's table is partial and in-frame only. The sample comprises roughly 170,000 clones, approximately 82% of which are singletons, and 3.5% to 4% rests with the top ten. Sequenced material: PBMCs or T cells enriched from blood (not recorded which). Receptors were obtained from a woman aged 50 to 60 in a cohort exposed to, infected with or recovered from COVID-19 (not recorded which).

The V gene is TRBV11-2, the J gene TRBJ1-1; 7 bases line up with TRBD1. V was clipped by 0 bases and J by 3 bases; unmatched bases: 7. The CDR3 loop spans 16 amino acids. Germline CDR1 SGHAT, CDR2 FQNNGV. CDR3 residues: CASSLDRSQGDTEAFF. The CDR3 coding sequence is TGTGCCAGCAGCTTAGATAGGAGCCAGGGGGACACTGAAGCTTTCTTT. Combining the CDR3 with reference TRBV11-2 and TRBJ1-1 gives the whole variable domain EAGVAQSPRYKIIEKRQSVAFWCNPISGHATLYWYQQILGQGPKLLIQFQNNGVVDDSQLPKDRFSAERLKGVDSTLKIQPAKLEDSAVYLCASSLDRSQGDTEAFFGQGTRLTVV.

This chain uses TRBV20-1 with TRBJ1-4; D gene uncertain. The CDR3 consists of 11 residues. Germline lookup yields CDR1 DFQATT and CDR2 SNEGSKA (reference sequence). V was pared by 7 bases and J by 6 bases, with 9 bases between. CDR3 coding DNA: TGCAGTGTGCAGTTCCATGAAAAACTGTTTTTT. It yields the protein CSVQFHEKLFF.

The genes are TRBV9 and TRBJ1-2; D is possibly TRBD1 (6 bases). The CDR3 length is 18 residues. V lost 4 bases, J lost 6 bases, and 28 bases lay in between. Per the germline V gene, CDR1 is SGDLS and CDR2 is YYNGEE. CDR3 nucleotide sequence: TGTGCCAGCAGCCCGCGCCCCCAGGGGAGAGCCTCTTTAGATGGCTACACCTTC. Amino acid sequence: CASSPRPQGRASLDGYTF.

V is TRBV7-9 and J is TRBJ1-2; D remains unclear. Germline V gene sequence: CDR1 SEHNR, CDR2 FQNEAQ (reference sequence). This CDR3 region has 15 residues. The V end lost 0 bases, the J end lost 0 bases, and 8 bases lay between the germline ends. This CDR3 reads CASSLAGETNYGYTF. CDR3 in DNA: TGTGCCAGCAGCTTAGCTGGAGAGACTAACTATGGCTACACCTTC.

The chain uses TRBV2 and TRBJ1-1; 7 bases line up with TRBD1. The CDR3 runs to 15 residues. Germline V gene lookup returns CDR1 SNHLY and CDR2 FYNNEI. The V segment lost 6 bases and the J segment 1 base; nucleotides outside the gene matches: 8. Here the CDR3 reads CASRKQTGQNTEAFF. The CDR3 bases are TGTGCCAGCAGGAAGCAGACAGGGCAGAACACTGAAGCTTTCTTT.

The genes are TRBV9 and TRBJ2-3; D gene uncertain. The length of the CDR3 is 16 residues. Germline assignment: CDR1 SGDLS and CDR2 YYNGEE. V was shortened by 4 bases and J by 3 bases, with 18 bases between the two germline ends. The CDR3 DNA sequence: TGTGCCAGCAGCCCTAATCACGCGCCGGTTACAGATACGCAGTATTTT. Translation: CASSPNHAPVTDTQYF.

This clone was observed once. This chain connects TRBV10-3 to TRBJ2-5; 10 bases map to TRBD1. The CDR3 runs 15 residues. V lost 6 bases and J lost 3; bases outside the gene matches: 7. The V gene's germline CDR1 is ENHRY and CDR2 SYGVKD. In DNA form, the CDR3 reads TGTGCCATCAGGGGGGGACAGGGGCATGAAGAGACCCAGTACTTC. This sequence encodes CAIRGGQGHEETQYF.